Listed below are T cell receptor beta chains from one sample, sequenced in a study of blood T cell repertoires in COVID-19. Libraries were prepared by immunoSEQ multiplex PCR; TCRdb keeps only in-frame clonotypes and omits some of them. The sample lists a few hundred thousand clones, roughly 88% seen once, with roughly 1.4% in the top ten. The sample taken for sequencing was peripheral blood. The receptors here all came from a woman aged 40 to 55 who had recovered from COVID-19. Each CDR3 is given with its conserved first and last residue. A D gene is named only where the DNA matches it firmly. Clone sizes are given selectively: once, few, many, or a class where the clone is expanded.

D	size	V	J	DNA	CDR3
-	few	TRBV5-1	TRBJ2-2	TGCGCCAGCAGCTTTTCGGCGGGGGCCTCCACCGGGGAGCTGTTTTTT	CASSFSAGASTGELFF
TRBD2	-	TRBV6-5	TRBJ2-7	TGTGCCAGCACCTCCGGGGGGGAGGGACGAGGCGAGCAGTACTTC	CASTSGGEGRGEQYF
-	-	TRBV7-9	TRBJ1-4	TGTGCCAGCAGCCGGGACATGAGAGAAAAACTGTTTTTT	CASSRDMREKLFF
-	-	TRBV5-1	TRBJ1-5	TGCGCCAGCAGCTTGGTGGGCTCAAGCAATCAGCCCCAGCATTTT	CASSLVGSSNQPQHF
TRBD2	-	TRBV7-9	TRBJ2-7	TGTGCCAGCAGCTTATGGTATAGCGGGGGCCTCTCCTACGAGCAGTACTTC	CASSLWYSGGLSYEQYF
-	-	TRBV5-1	TRBJ2-7	TGCGCCAGCAGCTTGGGCGACCCCACCCCGGTGACTCCGTACGAGCAGTACTTC	CASSLGDPTPVTPYEQYF
-	-	TRBV28	TRBJ2-1	TGTGCCAGCGGGCAGTTGAGCTCCTACAATGAGCAGTTCTTC	CASGQLSSYNEQFF
-	-	TRBV9	TRBJ1-2	TGTGCCAGCAGCGTAGGACAGAACTATGGCTACACCTTC	CASSVGQNYGYTF
TRBD1	-	TRBV5-1	TRBJ2-1	TGCGCCAGCAGCTTGGGAGGACAGGGGAGGCGAAATGAGCAGTTCTTC	CASSLGGQGRRNEQFF
-	-	TRBV9	TRBJ2-1	TGTGCCAGCAGCGTAGCCGAGGGGGCCTACAATGAGCAGTTCTTC	CASSVAEGAYNEQFF
TRBD1	once	TRBV15	TRBJ2-7	TGTGCCACCAGCAGAGGGGGACAGGGGGCGAACGAGCAGTACTTC	CATSRGGQGANEQYF
TRBD2	-	TRBV4-3	TRBJ2-3	TGCGCCAGCAGCCAAGACTGGCGGGGGGGTCCAGATACGCAGTATTTT	CASSQDWRGGPDTQYF
TRBD2	-	TRBV7-9	TRBJ2-3	TGTGCCAGCAGCCTGCTAGCGGGGGAGCCGGCGCAGTATTTT	CASSLLAGEPAQYF
TRBD2	-	TRBV5-4	TRBJ2-3	TGTGCCAGCAGCCCTGGTGGTCTAGCGGGGGCAGATACGCAGTATTTT	CASSPGGLAGADTQYF
-	-	TRBV19	TRBJ1-5	TGTGCCAGTAGTATAGACCGACACCCCTCTCAGCATTTT	CASSIDRHPSQHF
-	-	TRBV5-8	TRBJ2-1	TGTGCCAGCAGCTTGGTTATGTTCTTC	CASSLVMFF
TRBD2	-	TRBV9	TRBJ2-1	TGTGCCAGCAGCCTTACCGGGACTAGCGATGAGCAGTTCTTC	CASSLTGTSDEQFF
-	-	TRBV2	TRBJ1-1	TGTGCCAGCAGTGAAGCACCGACAGGGAACACTGAAGCTTTCTTT	CASSEAPTGNTEAFF